The 21 T cell receptor beta chains below all came from one sample that was sequenced in a study of neurological immune-mediated disorders. Time point denoted: longitudinal time-point 1 (baseline). TCRdb analysed the 5' RACE reads with MiXCR anew, one entry per CDR3 protein. The table includes over 70,000 distinct CDR3 sequences, about 9.4% detected once. The specimen sequenced was PBMCs. Receptors originate from a man younger than 40 in good health.

The chain joins TRBV20-1 to TRBJ2-7; D remains unclear. The germline CDR1 and CDR2 sequences are DFQATT and SNEGSKA (reference sequence). The V gene lost 5 bases and the J gene lost 5 bases, with 10 bases spanning the gap. This CDR3 comprises 11 residues. The CDR3 nucleotides read TGCAGTGCTCAGTACCTTGACGAGCAGTACTTC. It translates to CSAQYLDEQYF.

The table lists this clonotype with many counts. The chain has TRBV5-1 and TRBJ2-2; 11 bases match TRBD1. Germline V gene sequence: CDR1 SGHRS, CDR2 YFSETQ. Losses at the gene ends were 4 bases for V and 4 bases for J; bases not matched to a gene: 6. The CDR3 sequence is 16 residues long. The CDR3 region is CASSLGTGGFTGELFF. The CDR3 DNA is TGCGCCAGCAGCCTCGGGACAGGGGGTTTCACCGGGGAGCTGTTTTTT.

Points on this clonotype: A read error may be the cause here, since a much bigger clone is one base away. Since no conserved phenylalanine or tryptophan closes the CDR3, a read error is the likely cause. The chain joins TRBV7-2 to TRBJ2-7, with D possibly called TRBD1 or TRBD2 (5 bases each). The CDR3 has 14 residues. V was pared by 4 bases and J by 6 bases, with 16 bases between. The germline V gene has CDR1 SGHTA and CDR2 FQGNSA. The CDR3 reads CASSSPPPGPEQYS. DNA of the CDR3: TGTGCCAGCAGCTCGCCCCCCCCGGGGCCCGAGCAGTACTCC.

This clonotype was recorded at least ten times. This sequence joins TRBV10-3 and TRBJ2-3; D is ambiguous. Germline V gene sequence: CDR1 ENHRY, CDR2 SYGVKD. Trimming removed 8 bases at V and 0 bases at J, with 9 bases between. This CDR3 is 13 amino acids long. In DNA form, the CDR3 reads TGTGCCATCCGAGGAGCTAGCACAGATACGCAGTATTTT. Protein: CAIRGASTDTQYF.

The table lists this clonotype with many counts. The CDR3 DNA follows: TGTGCCAGCAGGACTGACAGGGGACAAGAGACCCAGTACTTC. Protein sequence: CASRTDRGQETQYF. V gene TRBV6-5 combines with J gene TRBJ2-5, with 8 nucleotides matching TRBD1. In germline, CDR1 is MNHEY, CDR2 SVGAGI. The CDR3 sequence is 14 residues long. Losses at the gene ends were 6 bases for V and 2 bases for J; bases not matched to a gene: 5.

At least ten counts were recorded for this clonotype. This rearrangement joins TRBV5-1 to TRBJ2-7, with 8 bases fitting TRBD2. V lost 4 bases and J lost 3; bases outside the gene matches: 9. Germline CDR1 reads SGHRS; CDR2 reads YFSETQ. The CDR3 totals 15 residues. CDR3 DNA: TGCGCCAGCAGCCCCGGACTAGCAATGAACTACGAGCAGTACTTC. This translates into CASSPGLAMNYEQYF.

A remark on this clonotype: The junction departs from germline at one end; a sequencing error may be responsible. The genes are TRBV7-2 and TRBJ2-1, with 7 bases aligning to TRBD1. This CDR3 is 17 amino acids long. From germline, CDR1 is SGHTA and CDR2 FQGNSA. The CDR3: CASSLVKGAGRYNDQFF. The CDR3 bases are TGTGCCAGCAGCCTTGTAAAGGGGGCCGGTAGGTACAATGATCAGTTCTTC.

This clonotype was detected ten times or more. The CDR3 DNA sequence: TGTGCCAGCTCACCACCGGGAACGCAGTATTTT. It translates to CASSPPGTQYF. The chain has TRBV18 and TRBJ2-3; D is unclear. Germline loops: CDR1 KGHSH, CDR2 LQKENI. The CDR3 covers 11 residues. V was clipped by 0 bases and J by 9 bases, with 4 bases between them.

This clonotype was counted many times. This sequence joins TRBV20-1 and TRBJ2-4; 7 bases are a match to TRBD1. J lost 4 bases, V lost 5 bases, and 5 bases had no gene match. The CDR3 is 13 amino acids. Germline V CDR1 and CDR2: DFQATT, SNEGSKA (reference sequence). DNA for the CDR3: TGCAGTGCTCCGGGACAGATTAAAAACATTCAGTACTTC. Protein product: CSAPGQIKNIQYF.

This clonotype was recorded at least ten times. This chain uses TRBV3-1 with TRBJ2-7; the D gene could be TRBD1 or TRBD2 (5 bases each). The V and J ends lost 8 bases and 2 bases respectively, with 10 bases between them. CDR1 and CDR2 (germline): LGHDT, YNNKEL (reference sequence). This CDR3 contains 12 residues. For the CDR3, the DNA is TGTGCCAGCGGGGACGCGACCTACGAGCAGTACTTC. Protein sequence: CASGDATYEQYF.

This clonotype was recorded a few times. The rearrangement links TRBV6-2 or TRBV6-3 to TRBJ2-7, with a tentative D call TRBD2 (5 bases). This CDR3 comprises 15 residues. Trimming took off 7 bases at V and 0 bases at J, with 16 bases between the two ends. Germline V gene data show CDR1 as MNHEY and CDR2 as SVGEGT. CDR3 in amino acids: CASNIGYGDSYEQYF. The CDR3, as DNA: TGTGCCAGCAACATAGGGTACGGGGACTCCTACGAGCAGTACTTC.

This clonotype was seen a handful of times. J is TRBJ1-5 and V is TRBV20-1; D not certain. With 4 bases removed from V and 2 bases from J, the gap between germline ends came to 12 bases. This CDR3 has 14 residues. Germline V lookup: CDR1 DFQATT, CDR2 SNEGSKA (reference sequence). CDR3 nucleotides: TGCAGTGCTACGACGGTTGGGGGCAATCAGCCCCAGCATTTT. Translated: CSATTVGGNQPQHF.

The V call is TRBV6-6, the J call TRBJ2-5; the D gene is possibly TRBD2 (6 bases). Trimming took off 0 bases at V and 1 base at J, with 9 bases between the two ends. The CDR3 spans 15 residues. The germline CDR1 and CDR2 sequences are MNHNY and SVGAGI (reference sequence). CDR3 amino acids: CASSYSISGQETQYF. CDR3 coding DNA: TGTGCCAGCAGTTACTCGATTAGCGGCCAAGAGACCCAGTACTTC.

This clonotype was seen many times. The chain is built from TRBV28 and TRBJ1-5; weak D call: TRBD1 (5 bases). The CDR3 spans 14 residues. With 2 bases removed from V and 6 bases from J, the gap between germline ends came to 11 bases. CDR1 MDHEN and CDR2 SYDVKM come from the germline V gene. CDR3 loop: CASSLSQGGQPQHF. The CDR3 nucleotides read TGTGCCAGCAGTTTAAGCCAGGGCGGTCAGCCCCAGCATTTT.

This clonotype was counted many times. The chain links TRBV7-2 to TRBJ2-1; D remains ambiguous. The CDR3 runs to 14 residues. Trimming shortened V by 1 base and J by 5 bases, and 9 bases separated the two germline ends. Germline V lookup: CDR1 SGHTA, CDR2 FQGNSA. DNA for the CDR3: TGTGCCAGCAGCTTAGAAATTAGAAACAATGAGCAGTTCTTC. The encoded protein is CASSLEIRNNEQFF. The complete variable domain, with remaining parts taken from reference TRBV7-2 and TRBJ2-1, reads GAGVSQSPSNKVTEKGKDVELRCDPISGHTALYWYRQSLGQGLEFLIYFQGNSAPDKSGLPSDRFSAERTGGSVSTLTIQRTQQEDSAVYLCASSLEIRNNEQFFGPGTRLTVL.

Ten or more counts support this clonotype. The V gene is TRBV4-2, the J gene TRBJ2-2; TRBD1 aligns across 10 bases. Germline V gene data show CDR1 as LGHNA and CDR2 as YNFKEQ. J was trimmed by 7 bases and V by 3 bases; bases with no gene match: 5. The CDR3 is made up of 15 amino acids. The CDR3 bases are TGTGCCAGCAGCCAGAGACAGGGGGCTCTCGGGGAGCTGTTTTTT. This encodes CASSQRQGALGELFF.

Of note for this clonotype: A much larger clone sits a single nucleotide away, making a read error possible. The chain has TRBV6-2 or TRBV6-3 and TRBJ2-5; the match to TRBD2 covers 12 bases. CDR1 and CDR2 from the germline V gene are MNHEY and SVGEGT. The CDR3 totals 18 residues. The CDR3 spells CAISYESRLAGERETQYF. The CDR3 coding sequence is TGTGCCATCAGTTACGAAAGTCGACTAGCGGGAGAGCGGGAGACCCAGTACTTC.

The J gene is TRBJ2-7, the V gene TRBV5-1; TRBD2 agrees at 9 bases. This CDR3 spans 14 amino acids. V was clipped by 6 bases and J by 2 bases; unmatched bases: 6. Germline CDR1 reads SGHRS; CDR2 reads YFSETQ. The CDR3 DNA sequence: TGCGCCAGCAAGAGACTAGCGGATGCCTACGAGCAGTACTTC. Its protein is CASKRLADAYEQYF.

This clonotype was counted ten times or more. V is TRBV28 and J is TRBJ2-4; possibly TRBD1 or TRBD2 for D (5 bases each). The CDR3 covers 15 residues. The germline CDR1 and CDR2 sequences are MDHEN and SYDVKM. Trimming cost V 6 bases and J 3 bases, with 15 bases left between them. CDR3 protein: CASSISRDLKNIQYF. Written as DNA, the CDR3 is TGTGCCAGCAGCATATCCAGGGACCTCAAAAACATTCAGTACTTC.

This clonotype occurred many times. The rearrangement joins TRBV10-3 to TRBJ2-5, with 9 bases lining up with TRBD2. The V gene's germline CDR1 is ENHRY and CDR2 SYGVKD. There are 14 residues in the CDR3. V was clipped by 6 bases and J by 4 bases; unmatched bases: 6. CDR3 residues: CAIRARTSAETQYF. CDR3 in DNA: TGTGCCATCAGGGCCCGGACTAGCGCAGAGACCCAGTACTTC.

This clonotype has a count of ten or more. J is TRBJ2-1 and V is TRBV7-2, with D perhaps being TRBD1 or TRBD2 (5 bases each). The CDR3 has 17 amino acids. The germline V gene has CDR1 SGHTA and CDR2 FQGNSA. The V end was cut by 6 bases, the J end by 5 bases, with 23 bases between. The CDR3 region is CASRPQLGTPADNEQFF. The CDR3 DNA reads as TGTGCCAGCAGGCCGCAACTCGGGACCCCGGCTGACAATGAGCAGTTCTTC.